The 11 T cell receptor beta chains below were found in one sample sequenced in a study of T cell responses to AZD1222 COVID-19 vaccine. Assay: immunoSEQ multiplex PCR; the TCRdb copy retains only in-frame clones and omits some. The table lists more than 85,000 clones, roughly nine tenths of them singletons. The material sequenced was peripheral blood, taken on day 0 of AZD1222 vaccination. The receptors shown here come from an adult in good health.

The J gene is TRBJ1-2, the V gene TRBV28; D unclear. The V end was cut by 4 bases, the J end by 4 bases, with 16 bases between. Germline CDR1 reads MDHEN; CDR2 reads SYDVKM. This CDR3 region has 15 residues. CDR3 sequence reads: CASSSGGRLGYGYTF. CDR3 coding DNA: TGTGCCAGCAGTTCAGGAGGGAGATTGGGCTATGGCTACACCTTC.

The genes are TRBV14 and TRBJ1-1, with 8 bases matching TRBD1. The V gene end was trimmed by 4 bases and the J gene end by 3 bases; junction bases not matched to a gene: 10. The CDR3 length is 16 residues. Germline V lookup: CDR1 SGHDN, CDR2 FVKESK. CDR3 protein: CASSLTGEGGDTEAFF. In DNA, the CDR3 is TGTGCCAGCAGCCTGACAGGGGAGGGCGGAGACACTGAAGCTTTCTTT. The full variable domain, completed using reference TRBV14 and TRBJ1-1, is EAGVTQFPSHSVIEKGQTVTLRCDPISGHDNLYWYRRVMGKEIKFLLHFVKESKQDESGMPNNRFLAERTGGTYSTLKVQPAELEDSGVYFCASSLTGEGGDTEAFFGQGTRLTVV.

V and J are TRBV10-1 and TRBJ2-5; D unclear. This CDR3 contains 13 residues. The germline V and J ends were trimmed by 5 bases and 2 bases, with 9 bases remaining between them. Germline CDR1 and CDR2: WNHNN and SYGVQD (reference sequence). CDR3 amino acids: CASSSALQETQYF. The CDR3 DNA reads TGCGCCAGCAGTTCAGCACTACAAGAGACCCAGTACTTC.

This clone appeared once. The chain links TRBV7-3 to TRBJ2-7; 9 bases line up with TRBD1. Per germline, CDR1 SGHTA and CDR2 FQGTGA. The CDR3 has 13 amino acids. V lost 5 bases, J lost 7 bases, and 6 bases stayed unmatched. Here the CDR3 reads CASSPGQGEEQYF. Written as DNA, the CDR3 is TGTGCCAGCAGCCCGGGACAGGGAGAAGAGCAGTACTTC.

This chain connects TRBV29-1 to TRBJ2-1, with 9 positions matching TRBD2. The CDR3 spans 16 residues. V was pared by 1 base and J by 8 bases, with 12 bases of the junction left unmatched. Germline V lookup: CDR1 SQVTM, CDR2 ANQGSEA. CDR3 protein: CSVEGLAGQFVHEQFF. The CDR3 DNA reads as TGCAGCGTTGAAGGGCTAGCGGGACAGTTCGTCCATGAGCAGTTCTTC.

The chain joins TRBV19 to TRBJ1-4; the D is unclear. Trimming stripped 3 bases from V and 6 bases from J, with 8 bases between. CDR3 length equals 13 residues. Germline CDR1 reads LNHDA; CDR2 reads SQIVND (reference sequence). CDR3 sequence (DNA): TGTGCCAGTAGTATGGCTGATCATGAAAAACTGTTTTTT. It specifies CASSMADHEKLFF. Filled out from reference TRBV19 and TRBJ1-4, the complete variable domain reads DGGITQSPKYLFRKEGQNVTLSCEQNLNHDAMYWYRQDPGQGLRLIYYSQIVNDFQKGDIAEGYSVSREKKESFPLTVTSAQKNPTAFYLCASSMADHEKLFFGSGTQLSVL.

The chain couples TRBV5-1 to TRBJ2-7, with TRBD1 matching 7 bases. V was clipped by 0 bases and J by 0 bases; unmatched bases: 6. Germline CDR1 is SGHRS and CDR2 is YFSETQ. The CDR3 consists of 16 residues. CDR3 sequence: CASSLAPGQFSYEQYF. The CDR3, as DNA: TGCGCCAGCAGCTTGGCCCCGGGACAGTTCTCCTACGAGCAGTACTTC. Complete variable domain (other parts from reference TRBV5-1 and TRBJ2-7): KAGVTQTPRYLIKTRGQQVTLSCSPISGHRSVSWYQQTPGQGLQFLFEYFSETQRNKGNFPGRFSGRQFSNSRSEMNVSTLELGDSALYLCASSLAPGQFSYEQYFGPGTRLTVT.

The CDR3 coding sequence is TGTGCCAGCAGTTTTCGGCCGGACAATCAGCCCCAGCATTTT. It specifies CASSFRPDNQPQHF. The chain carries TRBV27 and TRBJ1-5; D is unclear. CDR1 and CDR2 (germline): MNHEY, SMNVEV (reference sequence). V was cut by 3 bases and J by 3 bases, with 9 bases left in between. This CDR3 contains 14 residues.

The chain is built from TRBV4-3 and TRBJ2-7; unclear D gene. The CDR3 has 15 amino acids. V was pared by 0 bases and J by 1 base, with 10 bases between. Germline CDR1 LGHNA, CDR2 YSLEER. This chain's CDR3 is CASSQEGFSSYEQYF. CDR3 nucleotide sequence: TGCGCCAGCAGCCAAGAGGGGTTTTCATCCTACGAGCAGTACTTC.

CDR3 sequence reads: CASSDTNYGYTF. CDR3 sequence (DNA): TGTGCCAGCAGTGACACCAACTATGGCTACACCTTC. The V call is TRBV6-4, the J call TRBJ1-2; D not resolved. CDR3 length equals 12 residues. The germline V gene encodes CDR1 MRHNA and CDR2 SNTAGT. V gave up 2 bases and J gave up 2 bases, with 3 bases separating them.

CDR3 amino acids: CASSSSGSSYEQYF. The CDR3 DNA sequence: TGTGCCAGCAGCTCTAGCGGGAGTTCTTACGAGCAGTACTTC. The chain links TRBV9 to TRBJ2-7; 10 nucleotides line up with TRBD2. Germline V gene lookup returns CDR1 SGDLS and CDR2 YYNGEE. The CDR3 covers 14 residues. The V and J ends lost 4 bases and 4 bases, in that order; junction bases with no gene match: 5.